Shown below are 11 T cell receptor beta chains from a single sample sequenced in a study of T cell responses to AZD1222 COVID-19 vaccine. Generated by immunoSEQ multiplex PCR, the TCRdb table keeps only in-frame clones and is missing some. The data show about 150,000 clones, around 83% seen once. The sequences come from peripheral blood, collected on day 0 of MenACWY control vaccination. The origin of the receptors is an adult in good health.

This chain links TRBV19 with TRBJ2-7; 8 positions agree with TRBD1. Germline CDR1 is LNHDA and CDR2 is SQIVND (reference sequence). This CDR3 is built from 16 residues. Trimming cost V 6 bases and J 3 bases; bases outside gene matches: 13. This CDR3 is CASSTTRGQEVYEQYF. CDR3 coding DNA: TGTGCCAGTAGCACCACGAGGGGACAGGAGGTCTACGAGCAGTACTTC.

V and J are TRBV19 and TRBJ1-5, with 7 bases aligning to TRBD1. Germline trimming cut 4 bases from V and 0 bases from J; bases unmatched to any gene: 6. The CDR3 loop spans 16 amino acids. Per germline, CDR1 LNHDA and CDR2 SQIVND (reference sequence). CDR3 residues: CASSTQGGHSNQPQHF. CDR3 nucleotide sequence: TGTGCCAGTAGTACTCAGGGGGGTCATAGCAATCAGCCCCAGCATTTT.

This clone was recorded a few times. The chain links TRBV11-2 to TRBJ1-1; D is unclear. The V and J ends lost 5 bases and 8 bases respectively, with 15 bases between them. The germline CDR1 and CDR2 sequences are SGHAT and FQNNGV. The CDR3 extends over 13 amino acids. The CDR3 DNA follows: TGTGCCAGCAGCGTAGGGAATCTGGGGGAAGCTTTCTTT. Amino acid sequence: CASSVGNLGEAFF.

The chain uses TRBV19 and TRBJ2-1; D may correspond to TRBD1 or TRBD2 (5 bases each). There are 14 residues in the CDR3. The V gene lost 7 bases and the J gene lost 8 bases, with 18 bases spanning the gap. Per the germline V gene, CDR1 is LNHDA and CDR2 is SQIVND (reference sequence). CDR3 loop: CASKGEGPVDEQFF. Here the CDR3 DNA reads TGTGCCAGTAAAGGCGAGGGACCCGTTGATGAGCAGTTCTTC.

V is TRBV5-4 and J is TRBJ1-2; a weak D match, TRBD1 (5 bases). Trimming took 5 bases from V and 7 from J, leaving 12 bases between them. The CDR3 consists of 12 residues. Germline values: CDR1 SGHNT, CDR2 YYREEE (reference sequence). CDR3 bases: TGTGCCAGCAGAGCGCAGGGACCTGGCTACACCTTC. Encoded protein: CASRAQGPGYTF. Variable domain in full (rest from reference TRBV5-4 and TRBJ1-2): ETGVTQSPTHLIKTRGQQVTLRCSSQSGHNTVSWYQQALGQGPQFIFQYYREEENGRGNFPPRFSGLQFPNYSSELNVNALELDDSALYLCASRAQGPGYTFGSGTRLTVV.

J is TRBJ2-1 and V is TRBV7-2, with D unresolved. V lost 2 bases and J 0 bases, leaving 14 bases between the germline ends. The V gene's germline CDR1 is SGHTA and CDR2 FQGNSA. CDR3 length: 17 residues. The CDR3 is CASSLWWATGSYNEQFF. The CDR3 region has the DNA TGTGCCAGCAGCTTATGGTGGGCCACCGGCTCCTACAATGAGCAGTTCTTC.

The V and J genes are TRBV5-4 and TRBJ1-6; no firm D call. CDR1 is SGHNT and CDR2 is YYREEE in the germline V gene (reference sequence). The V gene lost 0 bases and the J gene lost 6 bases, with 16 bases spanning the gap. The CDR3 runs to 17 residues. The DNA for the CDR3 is TGTGCCAGCAGCTTGGGGACGGGCGGTTCTTTTAATTCACCCCTCCACTTT. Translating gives CASSLGTGGSFNSPLHF.

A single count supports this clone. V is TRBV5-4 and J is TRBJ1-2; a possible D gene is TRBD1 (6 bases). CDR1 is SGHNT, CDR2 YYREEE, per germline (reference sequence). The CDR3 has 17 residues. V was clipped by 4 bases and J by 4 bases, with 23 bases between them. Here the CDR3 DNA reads TGTGCCAGCAGCCTGGCCCCACGCGGACAGACCTCCTATGGCTACACCTTC. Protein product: CASSLAPRGQTSYGYTF.

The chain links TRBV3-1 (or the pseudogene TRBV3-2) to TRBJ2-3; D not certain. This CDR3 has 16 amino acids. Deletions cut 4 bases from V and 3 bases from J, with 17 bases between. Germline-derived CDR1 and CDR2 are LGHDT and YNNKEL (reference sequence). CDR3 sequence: CASSPLPWTGTDTQYF. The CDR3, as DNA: TGTGCCAGCAGCCCCTTGCCGTGGACGGGTACAGATACGCAGTATTTT.

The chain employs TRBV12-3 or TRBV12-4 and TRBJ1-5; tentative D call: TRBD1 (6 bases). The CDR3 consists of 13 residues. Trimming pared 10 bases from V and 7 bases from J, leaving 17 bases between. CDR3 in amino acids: CATQGHLNQPQHF. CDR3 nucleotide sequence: TGTGCCACCCAGGGACATCTTAACCAGCCCCAGCATTTT.

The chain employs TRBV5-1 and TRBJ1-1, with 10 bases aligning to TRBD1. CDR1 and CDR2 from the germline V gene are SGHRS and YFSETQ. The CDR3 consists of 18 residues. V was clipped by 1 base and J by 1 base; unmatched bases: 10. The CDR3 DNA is TGCGCCAGCAGCTTGTCTGGCGGGACAGGGGTTTCGAACACTGAAGCTTTCTTT. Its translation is CASSLSGGTGVSNTEAFF. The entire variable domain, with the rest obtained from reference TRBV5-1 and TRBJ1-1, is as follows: KAGVTQTPRYLIKTRGQQVTLSCSPISGHRSVSWYQQTPGQGLQFLFEYFSETQRNKGNFPGRFSGRQFSNSRSEMNVSTLELGDSALYLCASSLSGGTGVSNTEAFFGQGTRLTVV.